This TCR beta chain comes out of a study of post-analysis software for immune sequencing data. Study information: Both relapsing-remitting and secondary progressive multiple sclerosis featured among the disease courses, as did progressive-relapsing multiple sclerosis.

To note about this clonotype: As yet, its antigen is unknown.

General observations from the study: Samples from a shared batch, those prepared together, strongly co-clustered by F measure. Controls' normalized Chao1 diversity significantly exceeded that of multiple sclerosis patients.

Incorporated into the TCR beta cDNA libraries were unique molecular identifiers, which served to reduce PCR and sequencing biases. The authors obtained roughly 500,000 cDNA molecules from approximately 1 to 10 million T cells. TCRdb reanalysed the PCR reads using MiXCR and keeps one entry per CDR3 protein. The table lists some 450,000 distinct CDR3 sequences, 45% of them singletons. Sequenced: blood. The receptor was isolated from a girl between 10 and 17 years old with multiple sclerosis.

CDR3 bases: TGTGCCATCAGTGACCCGCAGGGGTACGAGCAGTACTTC. Translated: CAISDPQGYEQYF. The V call is TRBV10-3, the J call TRBJ2-7; tentatively, D is TRBD1 (6 bases). CDR1 and CDR2 from the germline V gene are ENHRY and SYGVKD. V gave up 3 bases and J gave up 4 bases, with 10 bases separating them. This CDR3 spans 13 amino acids.